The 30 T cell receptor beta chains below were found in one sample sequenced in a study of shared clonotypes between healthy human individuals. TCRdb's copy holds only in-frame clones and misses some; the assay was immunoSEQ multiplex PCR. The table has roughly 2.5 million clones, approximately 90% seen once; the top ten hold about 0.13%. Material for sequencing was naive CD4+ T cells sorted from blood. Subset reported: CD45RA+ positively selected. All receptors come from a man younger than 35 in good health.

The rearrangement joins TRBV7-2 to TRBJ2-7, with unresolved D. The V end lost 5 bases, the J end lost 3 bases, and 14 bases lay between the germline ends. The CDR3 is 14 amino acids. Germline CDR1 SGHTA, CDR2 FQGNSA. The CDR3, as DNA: TGTGCCAGCAGCCGCCTTCTCGGGTTCTACGAGCAGTACTTC. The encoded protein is CASSRLLGFYEQYF.

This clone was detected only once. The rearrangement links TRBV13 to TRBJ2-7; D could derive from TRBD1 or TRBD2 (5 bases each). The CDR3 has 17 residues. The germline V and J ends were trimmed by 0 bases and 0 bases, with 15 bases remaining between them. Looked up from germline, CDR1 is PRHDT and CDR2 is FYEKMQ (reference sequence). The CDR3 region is CASSLGTLGVHSYEQYF. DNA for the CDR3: TGTGCCAGCAGCTTAGGTACCTTGGGGGTTCACTCCTACGAGCAGTACTTC.

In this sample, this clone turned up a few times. Written as DNA, the CDR3 is TGTGCCAGCAGCTTGGCCGGGGCTCTTTCACCCCTCCACTTT. Protein sequence: CASSLAGALSPLHF. This chain joins TRBV5-4 and TRBJ1-6, with D possibly TRBD1 on 5 matching bases. The CDR3 length is 14 residues. V was clipped by 0 bases and J by 9 bases, with 10 bases between them. Germline CDR1 is SGHNT and CDR2 is YYREEE (reference sequence).

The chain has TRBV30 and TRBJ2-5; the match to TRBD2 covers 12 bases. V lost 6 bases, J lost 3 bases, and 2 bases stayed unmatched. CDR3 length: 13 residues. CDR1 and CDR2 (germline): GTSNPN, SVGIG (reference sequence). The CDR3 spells CACTSGGKETQYF. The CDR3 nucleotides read TGTGCCTGTACTAGCGGGGGGAAAGAGACCCAGTACTTC.

The CDR3 nucleotides read TGTGCCAGCAGCTTAAGGGAGGGGGCAGGGAATGAAAAACTGTTTTTT. Amino acid sequence: CASSLREGAGNEKLFF. V gene TRBV7-9 combines with J gene TRBJ1-4; TRBD1 matches at 7 bases. Per the germline V gene, CDR1 is SEHNR and CDR2 is FQNEAQ (reference sequence). The V gene end was trimmed by 2 bases and the J gene end by 5 bases; junction bases not matched to a gene: 8. The CDR3 runs to 16 residues. The full variable domain, with the rest looked up from reference TRBV7-9 and TRBJ1-4, is DTGVSQNPRHKITKRGQNVTFRCDPISEHNRLYWYRQTLGQGPEFLTYFQNEAQLEKSRLLSDRFSAERPKGSFSTLEIQRTEQGDSAMYLCASSLREGAGNEKLFFGSGTQLSVL.

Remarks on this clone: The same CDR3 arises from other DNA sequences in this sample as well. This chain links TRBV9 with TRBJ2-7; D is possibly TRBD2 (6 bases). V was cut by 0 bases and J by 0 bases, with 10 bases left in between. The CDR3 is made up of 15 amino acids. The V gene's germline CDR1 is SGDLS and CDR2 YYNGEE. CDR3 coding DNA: TGTGCCAGCAGCGTAGAGGCGGGGCCCTCCTACGAGCAGTACTTC. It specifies CASSVEAGPSYEQYF.

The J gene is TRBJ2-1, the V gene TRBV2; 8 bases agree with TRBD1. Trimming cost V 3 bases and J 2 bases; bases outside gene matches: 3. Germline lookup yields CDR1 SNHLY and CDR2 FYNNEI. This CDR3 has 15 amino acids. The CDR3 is CASSEDRVTYNEQFF. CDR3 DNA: TGTGCCAGCAGTGAGGACAGGGTAACCTACAATGAGCAGTTCTTC.

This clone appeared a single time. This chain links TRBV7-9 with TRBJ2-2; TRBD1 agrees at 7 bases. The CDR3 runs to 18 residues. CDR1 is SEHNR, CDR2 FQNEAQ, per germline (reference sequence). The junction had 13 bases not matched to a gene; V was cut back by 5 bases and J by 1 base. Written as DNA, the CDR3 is TGTGCCAGCAGCCGGGCACAGGGGTTGAGAGGGAACACCGGGGAGCTGTTTTTT. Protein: CASSRAQGLRGNTGELFF.

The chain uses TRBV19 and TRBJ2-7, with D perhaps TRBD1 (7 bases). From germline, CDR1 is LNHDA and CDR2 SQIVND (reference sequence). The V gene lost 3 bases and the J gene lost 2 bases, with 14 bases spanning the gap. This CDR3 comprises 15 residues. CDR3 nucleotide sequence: TGTGCCAGTAGTATGGAGGCAGGGGGGACCTACGAGCAGTACTTC. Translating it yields CASSMEAGGTYEQYF.

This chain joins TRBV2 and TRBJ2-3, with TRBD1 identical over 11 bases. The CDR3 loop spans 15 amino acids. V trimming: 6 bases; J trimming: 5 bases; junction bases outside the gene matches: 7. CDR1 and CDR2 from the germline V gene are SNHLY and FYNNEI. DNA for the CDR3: TGTGCCAGCAGGACGGACAGGGGGCAAGGAGATACGCAGTATTTT. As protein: CASRTDRGQGDTQYF.

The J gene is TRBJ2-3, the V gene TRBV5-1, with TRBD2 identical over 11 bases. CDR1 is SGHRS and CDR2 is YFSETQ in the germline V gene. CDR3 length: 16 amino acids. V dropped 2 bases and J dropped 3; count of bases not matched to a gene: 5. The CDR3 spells CASSFTSGSLTDTQYF. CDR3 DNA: TGCGCCAGCAGCTTCACTAGCGGGAGTTTAACAGATACGCAGTATTTT.

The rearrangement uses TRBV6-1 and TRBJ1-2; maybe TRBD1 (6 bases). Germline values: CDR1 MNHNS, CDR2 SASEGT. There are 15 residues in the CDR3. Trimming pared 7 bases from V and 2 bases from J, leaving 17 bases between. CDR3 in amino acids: CASTLNRASNYGYTF. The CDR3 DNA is TGTGCCAGCACCTTAAACAGGGCCTCCAACTATGGCTACACCTTC.

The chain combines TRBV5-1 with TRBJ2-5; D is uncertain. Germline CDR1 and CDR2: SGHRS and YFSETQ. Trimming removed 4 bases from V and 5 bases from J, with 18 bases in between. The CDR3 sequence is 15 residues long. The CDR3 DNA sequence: TGCGCCAGCAGCCGGGTGGACCTTATTATGGAGACCCAGTACTTC. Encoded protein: CASSRVDLIMETQYF.

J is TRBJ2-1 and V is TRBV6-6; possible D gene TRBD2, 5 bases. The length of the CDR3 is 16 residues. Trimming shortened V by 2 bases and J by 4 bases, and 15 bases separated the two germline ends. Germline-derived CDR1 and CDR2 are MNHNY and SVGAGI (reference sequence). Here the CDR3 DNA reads TGTGCCAGCAGTTACAGGGTAGCGCCAGATTACAATGAGCAGTTCTTC. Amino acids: CASSYRVAPDYNEQFF.

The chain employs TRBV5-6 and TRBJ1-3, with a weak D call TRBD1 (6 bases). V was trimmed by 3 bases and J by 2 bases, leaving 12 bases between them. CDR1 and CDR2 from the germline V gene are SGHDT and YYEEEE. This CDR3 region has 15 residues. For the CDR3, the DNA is TGTGCCAGCAGCTCCAGGGGAACGGCTGGAAACACCATATATTTT. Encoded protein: CASSSRGTAGNTIYF.

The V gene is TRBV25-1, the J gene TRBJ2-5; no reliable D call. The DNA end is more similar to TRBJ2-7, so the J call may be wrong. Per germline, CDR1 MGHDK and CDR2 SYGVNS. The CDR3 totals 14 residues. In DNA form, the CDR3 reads TGTGCCAGTAGATTGGACGGCTCAACCTACGAGCAGTACTTC. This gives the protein CASRLDGSTYEQYF.

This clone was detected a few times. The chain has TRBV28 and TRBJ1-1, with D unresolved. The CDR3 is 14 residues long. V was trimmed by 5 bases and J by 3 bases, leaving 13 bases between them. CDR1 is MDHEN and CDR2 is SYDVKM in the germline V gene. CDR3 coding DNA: TGTGCCAGCAGTCTACCCCCCTCAGACACTGAAGCTTTCTTT. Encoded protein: CASSLPPSDTEAFF.

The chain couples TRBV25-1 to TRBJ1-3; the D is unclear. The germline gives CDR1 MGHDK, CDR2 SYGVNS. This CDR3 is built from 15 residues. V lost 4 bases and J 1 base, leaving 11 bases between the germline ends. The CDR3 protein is CASSGSRGSGNTIYF. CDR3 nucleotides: TGTGCCAGCAGTGGTTCCCGAGGGTCTGGAAACACCATATATTTT.

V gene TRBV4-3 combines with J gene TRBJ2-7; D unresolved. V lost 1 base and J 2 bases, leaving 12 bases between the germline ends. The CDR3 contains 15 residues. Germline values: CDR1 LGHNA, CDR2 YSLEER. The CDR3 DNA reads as TGCGCCAGCAGCCAAGCATCGGACCTGGCCTACGAGCAGTACTTC. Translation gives CASSQASDLAYEQYF.

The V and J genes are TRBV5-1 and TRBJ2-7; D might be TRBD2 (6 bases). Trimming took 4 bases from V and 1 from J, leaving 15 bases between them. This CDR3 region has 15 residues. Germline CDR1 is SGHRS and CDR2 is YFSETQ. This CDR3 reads CASSPSRGDSYEQYF. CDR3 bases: TGCGCCAGCAGCCCTTCCCGCGGGGATTCCTACGAGCAGTACTTC.

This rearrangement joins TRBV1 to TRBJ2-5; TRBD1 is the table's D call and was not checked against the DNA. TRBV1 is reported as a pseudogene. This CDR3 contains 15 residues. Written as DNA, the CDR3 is TGCACCAGCAGCCAGGCTGGACAGGGACAAGAGACCCAGTACTTC. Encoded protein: CTSSQAGQGQETQYF.

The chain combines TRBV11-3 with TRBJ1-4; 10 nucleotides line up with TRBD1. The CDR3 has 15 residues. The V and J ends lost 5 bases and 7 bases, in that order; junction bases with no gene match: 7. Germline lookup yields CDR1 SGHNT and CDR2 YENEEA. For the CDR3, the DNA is TGTGCCAGCAGCCCGACAGGGGGCGCGGGTGAAAAACTGTTTTTT. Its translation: CASSPTGGAGEKLFF.

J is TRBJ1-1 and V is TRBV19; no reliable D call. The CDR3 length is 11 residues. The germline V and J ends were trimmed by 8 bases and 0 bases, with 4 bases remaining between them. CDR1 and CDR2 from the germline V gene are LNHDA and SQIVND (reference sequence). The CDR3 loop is CASVLNTEAFF. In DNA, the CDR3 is TGTGCCAGTGTGCTGAACACTGAAGCTTTCTTT.

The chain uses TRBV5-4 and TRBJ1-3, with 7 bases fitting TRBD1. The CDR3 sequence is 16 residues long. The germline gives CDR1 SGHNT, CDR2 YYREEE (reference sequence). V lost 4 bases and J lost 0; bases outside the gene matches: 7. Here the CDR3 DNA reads TGTGCCAGCAGCAGGAAAACAGGGGCCTCTGGAAACACCATATATTTT. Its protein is CASSRKTGASGNTIYF.

The CDR3 bases are TGTGCCAGCAGTTTAGCGGGGCGCCCTAACTATGGCTACACCTTC. Its protein is CASSLAGRPNYGYTF. The chain joins TRBV27 to TRBJ1-2; tentative D call: TRBD1 (5 bases). The V gene lost 2 bases and the J gene lost 0 bases, with 10 bases spanning the gap. This CDR3 is built from 15 residues. Germline lookup yields CDR1 MNHEY and CDR2 SMNVEV (reference sequence).

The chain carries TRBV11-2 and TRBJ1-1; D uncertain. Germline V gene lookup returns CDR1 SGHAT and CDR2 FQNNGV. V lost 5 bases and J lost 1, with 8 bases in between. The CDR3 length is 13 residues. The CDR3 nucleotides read TGTGCCAGCAGCCCTGACGGGAACACTGAAGCTTTCTTT. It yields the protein CASSPDGNTEAFF.

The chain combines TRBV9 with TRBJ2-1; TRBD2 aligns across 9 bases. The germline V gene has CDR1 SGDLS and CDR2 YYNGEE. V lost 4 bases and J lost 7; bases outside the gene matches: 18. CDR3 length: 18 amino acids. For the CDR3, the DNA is TGTGCCAGCAGCCTCCGGAGCGGGGGGACCTTATTGGGAAATGAGCAGTTCTTC. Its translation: CASSLRSGGTLLGNEQFF.

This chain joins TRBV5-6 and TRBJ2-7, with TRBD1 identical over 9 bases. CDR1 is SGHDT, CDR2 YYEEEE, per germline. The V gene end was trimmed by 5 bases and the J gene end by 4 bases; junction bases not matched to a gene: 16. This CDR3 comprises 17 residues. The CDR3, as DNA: TGTGCCAGCAGATTGAACAGGGGGCGCTTTGAGTCATACGAGCAGTACTTC. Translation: CASRLNRGRFESYEQYF. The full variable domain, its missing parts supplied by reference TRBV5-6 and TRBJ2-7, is DAGVTQSPTHLIKTRGQQVTLRCSPKSGHDTVSWYQQALGQGPQFIFQYYEEEERQRGNFPDRFSGHQFPNYSSELNVNALLLGDSALYLCASRLNRGRFESYEQYFGPGTRLTVT.

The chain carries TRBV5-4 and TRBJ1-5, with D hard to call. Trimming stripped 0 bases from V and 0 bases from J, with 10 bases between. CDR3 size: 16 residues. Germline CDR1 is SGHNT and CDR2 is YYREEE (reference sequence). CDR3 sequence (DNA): TGTGCCAGCAGCTTGGACGGGTTTAATAGCAATCAGCCCCAGCATTTT. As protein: CASSLDGFNSNQPQHF. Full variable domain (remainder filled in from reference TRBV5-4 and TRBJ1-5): ETGVTQSPTHLIKTRGQQVTLRCSSQSGHNTVSWYQQALGQGPQFIFQYYREEENGRGNFPPRFSGLQFPNYSSELNVNALELDDSALYLCASSLDGFNSNQPQHFGDGTRLSIL.

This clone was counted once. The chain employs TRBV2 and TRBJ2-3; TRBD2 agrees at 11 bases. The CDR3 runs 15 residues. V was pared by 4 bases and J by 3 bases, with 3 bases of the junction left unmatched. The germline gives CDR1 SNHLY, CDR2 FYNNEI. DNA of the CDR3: TGTGCCAGCAGTGTAGCGGGAGGGCCGACAGATACGCAGTATTTT. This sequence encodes CASSVAGGPTDTQYF.